The clone carrying this TCR beta chain was detected once. Assay used: immunoSEQ multiplex PCR; TCRdb lists only in-frame clones, some missing. The table lists more than 65,000 clones, roughly 95% of them singletons. This sample is part of a study of technical replicates of blood from a handful of donors. Germline lookup yields CDR1 SGHDN and CDR2 FVKESK. V was cut by 5 bases and J by 3 bases, with 14 bases left in between. The CDR3 runs to 14 residues. The sequenced sample was T cells isolated from PBMCs. The clonotype comes from a human donor in good health. The chain has TRBV14 and TRBJ2-7, with a possible D match to TRBD1 (6 bases). CDR3 sequence (DNA): TGTGCCAGCAGCGAAGGAGAGGGGGTCTACGAGCAGTACTTC. Its translation is CASSEGEGVYEQYF.